The entry that follows covers one T cell receptor (beta chain) sequence. No antigen is known for it. The entry originates in a study of shared clonotypes between healthy human individuals. Naive CD8 cells lacked CD45RO and underwent positive selection for CCR7, leaving out terminally differentiated effector memory CD45RA+ cells. The germline V gene encodes CDR1 SGHAT and CDR2 FQNNGV. Germline trimming cut 3 bases from V and 10 bases from J; bases unmatched to any gene: 3. This CDR3 spans 12 amino acids. Whole-study findings and limits: Collection of samples was limited to blood; tissue repertoires likely differ.

Generated by immunoSEQ multiplex PCR, the TCRdb table keeps only in-frame clones and is missing some. The sample carries 800,000 to 950,000 clones, approximately 96% recorded once. The chain employs TRBV11-2 and TRBJ2-1, with 7 bases identical to TRBD2. The source material was naive CD8+ T cells sorted from blood. The clonotype was recovered from a man between 25 and 39 years old in good health. The CDR3 loop is CASSFRGLEQFF. The DNA of the CDR3 is TGTGCCAGCAGCTTCCGGGGACTAGAGCAGTTCTTC.